This TCR beta chain originates from a study of post-analysis software for immune sequencing data. Study context: Included among the disease courses, which were recorded for the cohort, were relapsing-remitting, secondary progressive and progressive-relapsing multiple sclerosis. General observations from the study: Compared with controls, patients had more of about 5 TRBV segments, including TRBV5-6, TRBV5-1 and TRBV20-1. Multiple sclerosis was associated with a significant reduction in normalized Chao1 diversity relative to controls.

Unique molecular identifiers were built into the TCR beta cDNA libraries. TCRdb redid the calling of the PCR reads with MiXCR, one entry per CDR3 protein. The table has about 500,000 distinct CDR3 sequences, over 35% seen once. Remarks on this clonotype: As yet, its antigen is unknown.

With 5 bases clipped from V and 7 bases from J, the junction kept 8 bases outside the gene matches. There are 15 residues in the CDR3. The germline CDR1 and CDR2 sequences are SGHTA and FQGTGA. The receptor was derived from a girl aged 5-17 years with multiple sclerosis. The chain has TRBV7-3 and TRBJ2-1; 10 bases are shared with TRBD1. The source material was blood. The CDR3 DNA reads TGTGCCAGCAGCCCTGTGGGACAGGGGAGGAATGAGCAGTTCTTC. This sequence encodes CASSPVGQGRNEQFF.